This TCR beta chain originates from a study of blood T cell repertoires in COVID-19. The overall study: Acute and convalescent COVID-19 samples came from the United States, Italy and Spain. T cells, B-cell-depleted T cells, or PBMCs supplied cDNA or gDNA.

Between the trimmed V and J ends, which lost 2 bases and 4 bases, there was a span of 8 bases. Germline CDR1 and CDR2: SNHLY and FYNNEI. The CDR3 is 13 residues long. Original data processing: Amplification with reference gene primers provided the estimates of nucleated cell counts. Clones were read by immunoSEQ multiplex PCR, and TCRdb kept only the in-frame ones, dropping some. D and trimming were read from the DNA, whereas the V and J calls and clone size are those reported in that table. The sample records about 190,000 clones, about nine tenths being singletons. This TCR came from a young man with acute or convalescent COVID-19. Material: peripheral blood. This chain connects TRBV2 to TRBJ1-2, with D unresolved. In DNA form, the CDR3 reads TGTGCCAGCAGTGAAATGCCCGGCTATGGCTACACCTTC. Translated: CASSEMPGYGYTF.